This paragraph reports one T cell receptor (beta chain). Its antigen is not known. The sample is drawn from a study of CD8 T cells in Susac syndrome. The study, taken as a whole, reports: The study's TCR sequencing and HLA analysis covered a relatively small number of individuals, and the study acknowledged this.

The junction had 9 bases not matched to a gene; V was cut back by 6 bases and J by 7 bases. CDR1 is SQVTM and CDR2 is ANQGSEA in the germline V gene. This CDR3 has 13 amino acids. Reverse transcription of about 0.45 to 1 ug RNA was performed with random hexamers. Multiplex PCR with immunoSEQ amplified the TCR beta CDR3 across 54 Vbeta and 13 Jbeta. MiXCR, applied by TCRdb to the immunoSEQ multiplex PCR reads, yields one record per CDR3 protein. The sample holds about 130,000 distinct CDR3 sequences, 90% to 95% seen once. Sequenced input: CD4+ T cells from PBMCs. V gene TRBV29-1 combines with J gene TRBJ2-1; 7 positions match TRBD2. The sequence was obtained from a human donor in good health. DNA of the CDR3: TGCAGCGTGATGAGCGGGATTCTGAATGAGCAGTTCTTC. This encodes CSVMSGILNEQFF.